The present T cell receptor (beta chain) was sequenced within a study of T cells after yellow fever vaccination. Study summary: SMART-Seq v4 Ultra Low Input served to prepare low-cell-number fractions. Findings and limits, study-wide: Weaker, the secondary response had a peak occurring faster, on day 5 versus 15. The study re-detected most primary-vaccination clones after the booster (approximately 96% CD4, around 89% CD8).

Researchers made TCR cDNA using 5'RACE template switching, and this step added a universal primer site and UMIs. One entry per CDR3 protein, called by TCRdb with MiXCR from the 5' RACE reads. The sample has under 400,000 distinct CDR3 sequences, roughly 11% seen once; the top ten hold about 17%. In germline, CDR1 is SGHDT, CDR2 YYEEEE. With 0 bases removed from V and 5 bases from J, the gap between germline ends came to 9 bases. The CDR3 is made up of 13 amino acids. In this sample, this clonotype turned up a few times. Its specificity is not known. The specimen was PBMCs, collected on the day of the first yellow fever vaccination. The gene calls are TRBV5-6 and TRBJ2-7; D is perhaps TRBD1 (6 bases). The receptor was isolated from a man between 18 and 29 years old who received the YFV17D yellow fever vaccine. The CDR3 region is CASSLAHRDEQYV. The CDR3 DNA reads as TGTGCCAGCAGCTTGGCTCACAGGGACGAGCAGTACGTC.